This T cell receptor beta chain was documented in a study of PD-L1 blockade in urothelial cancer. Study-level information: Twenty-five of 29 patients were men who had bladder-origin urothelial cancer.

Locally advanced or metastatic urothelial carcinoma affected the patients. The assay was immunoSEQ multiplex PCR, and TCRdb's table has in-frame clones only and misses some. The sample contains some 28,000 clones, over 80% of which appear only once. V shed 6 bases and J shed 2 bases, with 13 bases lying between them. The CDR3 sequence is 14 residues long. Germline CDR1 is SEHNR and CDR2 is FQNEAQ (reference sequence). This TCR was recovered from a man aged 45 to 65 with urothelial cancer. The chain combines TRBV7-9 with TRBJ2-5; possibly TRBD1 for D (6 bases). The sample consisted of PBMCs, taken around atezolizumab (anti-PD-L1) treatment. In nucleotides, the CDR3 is TGTGCCAGCAGTCCCACAGGGAAGCAAGAGACCCAGTACTTC. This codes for CASSPTGKQETQYF.